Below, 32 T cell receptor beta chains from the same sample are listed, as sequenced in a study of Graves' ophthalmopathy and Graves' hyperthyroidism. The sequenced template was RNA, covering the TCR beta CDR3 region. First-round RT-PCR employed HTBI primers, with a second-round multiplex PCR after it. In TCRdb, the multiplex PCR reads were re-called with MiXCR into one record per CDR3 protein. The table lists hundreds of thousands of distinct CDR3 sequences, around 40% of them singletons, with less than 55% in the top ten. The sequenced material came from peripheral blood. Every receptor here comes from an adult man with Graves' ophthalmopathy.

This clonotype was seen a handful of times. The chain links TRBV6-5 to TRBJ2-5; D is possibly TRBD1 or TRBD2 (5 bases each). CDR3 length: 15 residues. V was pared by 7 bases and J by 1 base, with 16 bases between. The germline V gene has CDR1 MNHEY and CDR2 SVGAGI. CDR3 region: CASNRDRHFQETQYF. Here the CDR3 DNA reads TGTGCCAGCAACCGGGACCGTCACTTCCAAGAGACCCAGTACTTC.

CDR3 sequence (DNA): TGTGCCAGCAGTTTAAGGGCCGGCTCAGTCTCCGGGGAGCTGTTTTTT. Its translation is CASSLRAGSVSGELFF. The chain recombines TRBV2 with TRBJ2-2, with D hard to call. The CDR3 runs to 16 residues. The germline V and J ends were trimmed by 5 bases and 6 bases, with 19 bases remaining between them. In germline, CDR1 is SNHLY, CDR2 FYNNEI.

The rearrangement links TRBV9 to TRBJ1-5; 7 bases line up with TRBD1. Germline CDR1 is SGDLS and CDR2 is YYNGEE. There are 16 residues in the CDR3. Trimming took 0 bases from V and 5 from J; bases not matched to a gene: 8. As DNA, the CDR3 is TGTGCCAGCAGCGTAGCTATTGGACAGGACTATCAGCCCCAGCATTTT. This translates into CASSVAIGQDYQPQHF.

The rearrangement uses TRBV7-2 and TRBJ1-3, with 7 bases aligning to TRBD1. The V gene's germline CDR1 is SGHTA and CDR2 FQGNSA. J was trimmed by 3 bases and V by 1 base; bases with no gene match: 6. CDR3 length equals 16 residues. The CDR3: CASSLGGRGYGNTIYF. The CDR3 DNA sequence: TGTGCCAGCAGCTTAGGTGGCAGGGGGTATGGAAACACCATATATTTT.

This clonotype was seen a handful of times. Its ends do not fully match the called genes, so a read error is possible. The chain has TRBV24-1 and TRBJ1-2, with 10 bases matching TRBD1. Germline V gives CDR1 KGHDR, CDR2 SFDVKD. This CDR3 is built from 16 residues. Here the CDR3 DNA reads TGTGCCAGCAGTTCGGGACAGGGGAAAGGCAGCTATGGCTACACCTTC. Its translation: CASSSGQGKGSYGYTF.

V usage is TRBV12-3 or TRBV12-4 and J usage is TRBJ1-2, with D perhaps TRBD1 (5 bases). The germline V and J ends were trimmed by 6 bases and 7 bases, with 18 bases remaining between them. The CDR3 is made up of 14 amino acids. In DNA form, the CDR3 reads TGTGCCAGCAGCTTCGGAGACAGTCCTATTGGCTACACCTTC. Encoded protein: CASSFGDSPIGYTF.

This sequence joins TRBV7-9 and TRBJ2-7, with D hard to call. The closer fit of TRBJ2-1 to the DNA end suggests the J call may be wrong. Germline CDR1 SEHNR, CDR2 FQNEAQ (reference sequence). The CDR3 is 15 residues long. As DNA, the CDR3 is TGTGCCAGCAGACCACCTACACCAGCTTACAATGAGCAGTTCTTC. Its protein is CASRPPTPAYNEQFF.

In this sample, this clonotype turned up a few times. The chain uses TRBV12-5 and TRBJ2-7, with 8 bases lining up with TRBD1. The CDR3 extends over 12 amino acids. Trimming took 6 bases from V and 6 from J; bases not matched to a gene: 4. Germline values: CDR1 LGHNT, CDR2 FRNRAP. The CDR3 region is CASGTGVGEQYF. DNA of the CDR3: TGTGCTAGTGGGACAGGGGTTGGCGAGCAGTACTTC.

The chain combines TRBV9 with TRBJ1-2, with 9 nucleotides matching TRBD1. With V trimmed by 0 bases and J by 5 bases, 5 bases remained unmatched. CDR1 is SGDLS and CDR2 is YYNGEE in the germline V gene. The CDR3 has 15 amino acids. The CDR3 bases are TGTGCCAGCAGCGTAGCTACAGGGGGCTTTTATGGCTACACCTTC. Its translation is CASSVATGGFYGYTF.

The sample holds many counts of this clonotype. CDR3 sequence reads: CASSSEGLDSNQPQHF. Written as DNA, the CDR3 is TGTGCCAGCAGCTCTGAGGGACTTGATAGCAATCAGCCCCAGCATTTT. The chain couples TRBV7-8 to TRBJ1-5; a weak D match, TRBD1 (5 bases). This CDR3 is built from 16 residues. Trimming took off 4 bases at V and 0 bases at J, with 13 bases between the two ends. In germline, CDR1 is SGHVS, CDR2 FQNEAQ.

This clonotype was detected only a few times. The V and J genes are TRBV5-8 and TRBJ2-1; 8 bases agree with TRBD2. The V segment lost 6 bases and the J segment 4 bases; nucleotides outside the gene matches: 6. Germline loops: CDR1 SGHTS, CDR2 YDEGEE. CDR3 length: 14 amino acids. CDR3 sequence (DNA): TGTGCCAGCACCTCGGGGGGGGCGTACAATGAGCAGTTCTTC. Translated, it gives CASTSGGAYNEQFF.

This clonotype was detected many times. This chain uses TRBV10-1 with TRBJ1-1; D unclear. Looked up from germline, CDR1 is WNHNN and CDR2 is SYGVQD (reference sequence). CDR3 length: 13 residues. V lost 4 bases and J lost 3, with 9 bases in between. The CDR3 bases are TGCGCCAGCAGTGTCAAGCGGGACACTGAAGCTTTCTTT. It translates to CASSVKRDTEAFF.

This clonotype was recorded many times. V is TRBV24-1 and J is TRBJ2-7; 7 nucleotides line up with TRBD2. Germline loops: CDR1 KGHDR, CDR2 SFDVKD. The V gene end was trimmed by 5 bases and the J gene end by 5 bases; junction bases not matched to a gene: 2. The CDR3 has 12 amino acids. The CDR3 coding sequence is TGTGCCACCAGTGCTGGGGGGGACGAGCAGTACTTC. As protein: CATSAGGDEQYF.

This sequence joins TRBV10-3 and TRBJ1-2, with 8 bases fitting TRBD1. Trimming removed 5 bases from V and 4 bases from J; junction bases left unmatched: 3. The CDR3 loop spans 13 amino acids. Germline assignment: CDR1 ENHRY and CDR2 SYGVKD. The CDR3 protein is CAISRTGSYGYTF. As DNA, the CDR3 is TGTGCCATCAGTAGGACAGGGTCCTATGGCTACACCTTC.

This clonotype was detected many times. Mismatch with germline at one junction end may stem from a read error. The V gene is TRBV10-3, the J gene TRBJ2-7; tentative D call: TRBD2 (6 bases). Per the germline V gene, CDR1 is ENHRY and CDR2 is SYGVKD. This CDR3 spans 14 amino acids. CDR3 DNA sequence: TGTGCCAGCAGTGGAGGCGGGGCGGCCTACGAGCAGTACTTC. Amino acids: CASSGGGAAYEQYF.

CDR3 protein: CASSLGGGGTLGQYF. The CDR3 coding sequence is TGTGCCAGCAGCTTAGGCGGGGGGGGCACATTAGGGCAGTACTTC. The gene calls are TRBV7-2 and TRBJ2-7, with TRBD2 matching 9 bases. Trimming removed 1 base from V and 9 bases from J; junction bases left unmatched: 10. Germline V lookup: CDR1 SGHTA, CDR2 FQGNSA. The CDR3 is 15 amino acids.

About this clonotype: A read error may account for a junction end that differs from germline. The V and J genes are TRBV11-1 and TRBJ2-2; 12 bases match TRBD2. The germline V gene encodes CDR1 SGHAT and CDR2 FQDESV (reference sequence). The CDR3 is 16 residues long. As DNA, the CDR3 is TGTGCCAGCAGGAATAGACTAGCGGGAGCAGGCGGGAAGCTGTTTTTT. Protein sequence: CASRNRLAGAGGKLFF.

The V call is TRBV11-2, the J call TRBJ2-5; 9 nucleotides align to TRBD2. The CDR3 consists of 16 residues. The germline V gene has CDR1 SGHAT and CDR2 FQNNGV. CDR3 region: CDHRAAGGPRGETQYF. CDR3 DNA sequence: TGTGACCATCGAGCGGCGGGAGGGCCCCGGGGAGAGACCCAGTACTTC. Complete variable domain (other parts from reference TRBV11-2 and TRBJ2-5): EAGVAQSPRYKIIEKRQSVAFWCNPISGHATLYWYQQILGQGPKLLIQFQNNGVVDDSQLPKDRFSAERLKGVDSTLKIQPAKLEDSAVYLCDHRAAGGPRGETQYFGPGTRLLVL.

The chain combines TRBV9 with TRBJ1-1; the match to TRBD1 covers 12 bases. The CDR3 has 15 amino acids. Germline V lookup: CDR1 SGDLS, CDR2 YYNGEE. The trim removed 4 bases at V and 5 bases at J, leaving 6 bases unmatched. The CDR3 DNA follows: TGTGCCAGCAGCACCGGGACAGGGGGCGGGACTGAAGCTTTCTTT. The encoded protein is CASSTGTGGGTEAFF.

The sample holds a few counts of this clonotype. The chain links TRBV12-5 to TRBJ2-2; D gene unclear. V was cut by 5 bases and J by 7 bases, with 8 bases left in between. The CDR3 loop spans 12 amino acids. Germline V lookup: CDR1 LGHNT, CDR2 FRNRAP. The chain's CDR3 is CASGPDLGELFF. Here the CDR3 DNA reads TGTGCTAGTGGTCCGGACCTCGGGGAGCTGTTTTTT.

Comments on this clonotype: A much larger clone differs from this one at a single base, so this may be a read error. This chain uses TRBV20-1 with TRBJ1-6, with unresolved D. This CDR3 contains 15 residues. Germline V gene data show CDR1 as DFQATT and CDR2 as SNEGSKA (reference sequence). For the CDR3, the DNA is TGCAGTGCTGCTGATGGTGGGGTTAGGAATTCACCCTTCCACTTT. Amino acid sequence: CSAADGGVRNSPFHF.

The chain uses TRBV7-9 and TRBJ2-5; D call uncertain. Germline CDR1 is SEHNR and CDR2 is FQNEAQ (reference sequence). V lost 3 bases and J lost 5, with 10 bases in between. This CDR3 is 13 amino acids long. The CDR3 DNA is TGTGCCAGCAGCTTTCTCCCGGCGGAGACCCAGTACTTC. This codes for CASSFLPAETQYF.

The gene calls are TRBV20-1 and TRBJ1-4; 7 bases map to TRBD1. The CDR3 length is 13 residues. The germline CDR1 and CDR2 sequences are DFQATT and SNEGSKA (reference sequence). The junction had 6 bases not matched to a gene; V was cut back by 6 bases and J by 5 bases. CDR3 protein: CSARDRRNEKLFF. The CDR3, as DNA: TGCAGTGCCAGGGACAGAAGAAATGAAAAACTGTTTTTT.

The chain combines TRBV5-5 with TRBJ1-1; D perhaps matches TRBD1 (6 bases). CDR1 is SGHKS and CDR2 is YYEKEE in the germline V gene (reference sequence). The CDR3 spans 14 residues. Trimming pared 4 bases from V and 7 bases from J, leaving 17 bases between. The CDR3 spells CASSQSRGRGEAFF. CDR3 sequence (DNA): TGTGCCAGCAGCCAGTCCCGGGGGCGCGGTGAAGCTTTCTTT. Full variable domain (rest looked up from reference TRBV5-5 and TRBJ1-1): DAGVTQSPTHLIKTRGQQVTLRCSPISGHKSVSWYQQVLGQGPQFIFQYYEKEERGRGNFPDRFSARQFPNYSSELNVNALLLGDSALYLCASSQSRGRGEAFFGQGTRLTVV.

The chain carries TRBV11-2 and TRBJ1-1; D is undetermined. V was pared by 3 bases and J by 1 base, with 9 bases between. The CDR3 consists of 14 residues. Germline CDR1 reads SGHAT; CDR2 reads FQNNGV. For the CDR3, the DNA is TGTGCCAGCAGCTTTCCCGGCTCGAACACTGAAGCTTTCTTT. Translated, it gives CASSFPGSNTEAFF.

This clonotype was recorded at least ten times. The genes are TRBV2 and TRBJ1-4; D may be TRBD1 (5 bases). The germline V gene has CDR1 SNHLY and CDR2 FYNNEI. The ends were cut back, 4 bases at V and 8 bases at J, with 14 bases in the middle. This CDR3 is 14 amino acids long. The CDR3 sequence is CASSVRGVWEKLFF. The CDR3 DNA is TGTGCCAGCAGTGTAAGGGGAGTTTGGGAAAAACTGTTTTTT.

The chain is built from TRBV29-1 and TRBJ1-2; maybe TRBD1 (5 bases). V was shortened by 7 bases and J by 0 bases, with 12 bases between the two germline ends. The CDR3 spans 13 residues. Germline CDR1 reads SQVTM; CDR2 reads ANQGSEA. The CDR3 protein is CSGIDSANYGYTF. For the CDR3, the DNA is TGCAGCGGCATAGACAGTGCTAACTATGGCTACACCTTC.

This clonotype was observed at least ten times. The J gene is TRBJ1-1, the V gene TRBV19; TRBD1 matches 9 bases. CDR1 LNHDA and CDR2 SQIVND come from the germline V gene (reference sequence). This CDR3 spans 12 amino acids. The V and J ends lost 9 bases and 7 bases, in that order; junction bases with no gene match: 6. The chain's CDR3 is CASSPDRGEAFF. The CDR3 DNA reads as TGTGCCAGCAGCCCGGACAGGGGTGAAGCTTTCTTT.

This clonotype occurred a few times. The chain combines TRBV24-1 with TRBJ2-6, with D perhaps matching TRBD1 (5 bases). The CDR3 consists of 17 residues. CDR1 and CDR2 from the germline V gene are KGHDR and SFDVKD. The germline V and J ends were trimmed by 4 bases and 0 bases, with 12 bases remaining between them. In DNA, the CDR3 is TGTGCCACCAGTGACCCAGGGATCGGCTCTGGGGCCAACGTCCTGACTTTC. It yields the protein CATSDPGIGSGANVLTF.

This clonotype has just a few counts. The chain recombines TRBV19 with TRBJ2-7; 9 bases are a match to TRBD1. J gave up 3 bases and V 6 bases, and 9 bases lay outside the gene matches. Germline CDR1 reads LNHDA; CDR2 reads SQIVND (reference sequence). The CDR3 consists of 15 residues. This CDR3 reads CASSQIRDRVYEQYF. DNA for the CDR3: TGTGCCAGTAGCCAGATCCGGGACAGGGTCTACGAGCAGTACTTC. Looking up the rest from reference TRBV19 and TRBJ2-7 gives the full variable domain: DGGITQSPKYLFRKEGQNVTLSCEQNLNHDAMYWYRQDPGQGLRLIYYSQIVNDFQKGDIAEGYSVSREKKESFPLTVTSAQKNPTAFYLCASSQIRDRVYEQYFGPGTRLTVT.

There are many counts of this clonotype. DNA for the CDR3: TGTGCCAGCAGCGCGGCACCCTACGAGCAGTACTTC. Translating it yields CASSAAPYEQYF. The V and J genes are TRBV13 and TRBJ2-7; D not certain. The germline V and J ends were trimmed by 5 bases and 2 bases, with 7 bases remaining between them. Germline-derived CDR1 and CDR2 are PRHDT and FYEKMQ (reference sequence). CDR3 size: 12 residues.

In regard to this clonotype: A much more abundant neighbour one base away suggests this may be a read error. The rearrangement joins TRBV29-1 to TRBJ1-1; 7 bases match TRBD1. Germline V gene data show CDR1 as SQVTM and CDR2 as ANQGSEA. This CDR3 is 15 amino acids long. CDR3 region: CSIEASGQMNTEAFF. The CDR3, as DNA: TGCAGCATTGAAGCCTCGGGACAGATGAACACTGAAGCTTTCTTT.